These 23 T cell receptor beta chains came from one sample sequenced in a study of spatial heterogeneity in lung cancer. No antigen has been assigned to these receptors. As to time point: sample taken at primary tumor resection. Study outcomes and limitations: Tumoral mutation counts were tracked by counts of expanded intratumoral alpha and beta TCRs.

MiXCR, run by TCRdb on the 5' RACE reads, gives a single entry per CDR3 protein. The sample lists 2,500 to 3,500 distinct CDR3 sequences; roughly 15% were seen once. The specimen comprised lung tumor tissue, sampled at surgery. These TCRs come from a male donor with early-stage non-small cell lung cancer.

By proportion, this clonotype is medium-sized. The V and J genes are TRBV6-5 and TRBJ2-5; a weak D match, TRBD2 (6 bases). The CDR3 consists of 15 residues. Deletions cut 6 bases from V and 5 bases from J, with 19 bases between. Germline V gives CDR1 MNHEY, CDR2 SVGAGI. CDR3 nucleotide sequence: TGTGCCAGCAGCCCTGGGGCGGGACTGAGGGAGACCCAGTACTTC. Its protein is CASSPGAGLRETQYF.

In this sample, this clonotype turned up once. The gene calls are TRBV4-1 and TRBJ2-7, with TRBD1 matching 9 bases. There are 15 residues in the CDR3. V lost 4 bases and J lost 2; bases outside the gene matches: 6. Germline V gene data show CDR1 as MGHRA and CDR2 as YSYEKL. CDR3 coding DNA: TGCGCCAGCAGCCGAACTTGGACAGGGGCCTACGAGCAGTACTTC. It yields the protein CASSRTWTGAYEQYF.

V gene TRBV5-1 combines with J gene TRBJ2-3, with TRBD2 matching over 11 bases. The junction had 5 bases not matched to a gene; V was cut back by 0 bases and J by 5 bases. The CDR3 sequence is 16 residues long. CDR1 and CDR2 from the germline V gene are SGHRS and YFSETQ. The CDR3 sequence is CASSLGLAGRVDTQYF. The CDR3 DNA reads TGCGCCAGCAGCTTGGGACTAGCGGGAAGAGTAGATACGCAGTATTTT.

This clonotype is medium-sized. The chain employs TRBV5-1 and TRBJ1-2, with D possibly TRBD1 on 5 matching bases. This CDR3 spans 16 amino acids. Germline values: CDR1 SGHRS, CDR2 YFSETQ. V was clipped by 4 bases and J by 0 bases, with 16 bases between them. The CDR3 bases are TGCGCCAGCAGCCCGGGGACGCTGCAATCTAACTATGGCTACACCTTC. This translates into CASSPGTLQSNYGYTF.

The CDR3 reads CASSLGGADEQFF. The CDR3 DNA is TGTGCCAGCAGCTTAGGGGGGGCCGATGAGCAGTTCTTC. The V and J genes are TRBV7-3 and TRBJ2-1; TRBD2 might be the D (7 bases). CDR1 and CDR2 (germline): SGHTA, FQGTGA. The CDR3 is made up of 13 amino acids. V was trimmed by 2 bases and J by 8 bases, leaving 10 bases between them. Full variable domain (rest looked up from reference TRBV7-3 and TRBJ2-1): GAGVSQTPSNKVTEKGKYVELRCDPISGHTALYWYRQSLGQGPEFLIYFQGTGAADDSGLPNDRFFAVRPEGSVSTLKIQRTERGDSAVYLCASSLGGADEQFFGPGTRLTVL.

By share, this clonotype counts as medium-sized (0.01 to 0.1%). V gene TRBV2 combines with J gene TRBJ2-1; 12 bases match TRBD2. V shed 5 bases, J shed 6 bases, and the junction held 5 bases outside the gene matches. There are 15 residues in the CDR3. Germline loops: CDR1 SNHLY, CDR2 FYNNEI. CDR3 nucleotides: TGTGCCAGCAGTCCAGGACTAGCGGGAAGCAATGAGCAGTTCTTC. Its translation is CASSPGLAGSNEQFF.

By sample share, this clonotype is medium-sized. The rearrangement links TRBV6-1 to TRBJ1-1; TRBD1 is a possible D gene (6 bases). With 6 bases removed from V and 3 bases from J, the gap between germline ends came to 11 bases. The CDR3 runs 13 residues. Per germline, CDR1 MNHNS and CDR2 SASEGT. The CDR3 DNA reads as TGTGCCAGCAGAGTTCAGGGGTACACTGAAGCTTTCTTT. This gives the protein CASRVQGYTEAFF.

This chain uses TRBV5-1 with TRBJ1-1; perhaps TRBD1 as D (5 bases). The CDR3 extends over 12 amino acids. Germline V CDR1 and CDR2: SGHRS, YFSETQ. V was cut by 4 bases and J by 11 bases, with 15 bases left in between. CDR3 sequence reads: CASSKDIESAFF. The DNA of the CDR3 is TGCGCCAGCAGCAAGGACATTGAGTCGGCTTTCTTT.

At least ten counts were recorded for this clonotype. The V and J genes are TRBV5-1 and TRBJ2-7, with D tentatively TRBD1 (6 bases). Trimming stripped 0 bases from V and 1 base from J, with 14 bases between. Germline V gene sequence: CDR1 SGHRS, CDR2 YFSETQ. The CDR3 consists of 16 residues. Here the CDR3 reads CASSLEGVRGSYEQYF. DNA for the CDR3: TGCGCCAGCAGCTTGGAGGGGGTGAGAGGATCCTACGAGCAGTACTTC.

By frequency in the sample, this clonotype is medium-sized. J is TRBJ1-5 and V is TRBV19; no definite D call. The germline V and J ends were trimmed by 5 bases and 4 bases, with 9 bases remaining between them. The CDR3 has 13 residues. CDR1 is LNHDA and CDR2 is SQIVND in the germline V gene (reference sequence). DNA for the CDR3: TGTGCCAGTAGTCCCGGCCTGAATCAGCCCCAGCATTTT. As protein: CASSPGLNQPQHF.

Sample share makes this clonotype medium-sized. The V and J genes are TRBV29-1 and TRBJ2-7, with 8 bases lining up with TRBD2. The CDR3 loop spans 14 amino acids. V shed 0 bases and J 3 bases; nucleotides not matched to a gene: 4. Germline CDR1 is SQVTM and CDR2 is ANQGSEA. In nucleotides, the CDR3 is TGCAGCGTTGAAGACACCCGGGGGGGCTACGAGCAGTACTTC. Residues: CSVEDTRGGYEQYF.

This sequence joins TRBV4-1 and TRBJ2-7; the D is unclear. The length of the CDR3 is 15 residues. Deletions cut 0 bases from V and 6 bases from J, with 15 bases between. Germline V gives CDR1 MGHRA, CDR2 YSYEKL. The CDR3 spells CASSQEVGRKGEQYF. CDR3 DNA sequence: TGCGCCAGCAGCCAAGAGGTAGGACGGAAGGGCGAGCAGTACTTC.

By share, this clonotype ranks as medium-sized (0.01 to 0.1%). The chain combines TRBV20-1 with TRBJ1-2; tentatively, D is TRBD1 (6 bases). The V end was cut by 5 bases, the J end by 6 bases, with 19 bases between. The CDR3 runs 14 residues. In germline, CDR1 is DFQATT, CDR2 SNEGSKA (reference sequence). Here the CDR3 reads CSALLGAGENGYTF. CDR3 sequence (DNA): TGCAGTGCTCTCCTTGGGGCAGGGGAGAATGGCTACACCTTC.

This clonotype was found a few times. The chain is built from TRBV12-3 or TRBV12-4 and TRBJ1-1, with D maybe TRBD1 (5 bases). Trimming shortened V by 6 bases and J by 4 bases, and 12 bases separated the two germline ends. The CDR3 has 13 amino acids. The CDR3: CASSPGMGTEAFF. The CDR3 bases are TGTGCCAGCAGCCCAGGGATGGGCACTGAAGCTTTCTTT.

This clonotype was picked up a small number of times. In DNA form, the CDR3 reads TGTGCCAGCAGCTTAGTAGTGGGACAGGGGACCGGGGCCAACGTCCTGACTTTC. This encodes CASSLVVGQGTGANVLTF. V and J are TRBV7-2 and TRBJ2-6; TRBD1 matches 10 bases. J lost 4 bases, V lost 1 base, and 7 bases had no gene match. Germline CDR1 reads SGHTA; CDR2 reads FQGNSA. This CDR3 contains 18 residues.

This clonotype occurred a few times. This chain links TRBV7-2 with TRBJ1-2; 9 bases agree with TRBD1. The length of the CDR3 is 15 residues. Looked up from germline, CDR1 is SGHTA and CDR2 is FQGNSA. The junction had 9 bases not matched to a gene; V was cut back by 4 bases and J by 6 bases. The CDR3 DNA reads TGTGCCAGCAGCTCCTCACTACAGGGGGCACATGGCTACACCTTC. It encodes CASSSSLQGAHGYTF.

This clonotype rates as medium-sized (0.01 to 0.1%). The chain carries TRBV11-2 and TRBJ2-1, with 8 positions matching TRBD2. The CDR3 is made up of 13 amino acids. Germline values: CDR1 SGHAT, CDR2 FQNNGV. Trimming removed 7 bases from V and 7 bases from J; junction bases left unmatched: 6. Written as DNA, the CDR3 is TGTGCCAGCAAAGCGGGAGTATCAAATGAGCAGTTCTTC. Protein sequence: CASKAGVSNEQFF.

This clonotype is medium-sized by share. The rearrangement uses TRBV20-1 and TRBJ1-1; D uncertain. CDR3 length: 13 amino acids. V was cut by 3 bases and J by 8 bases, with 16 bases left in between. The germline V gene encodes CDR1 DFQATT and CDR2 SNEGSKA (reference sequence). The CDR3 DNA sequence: TGCAGTGCTAGCAACGGGGATCTACCCGAAGCTTTCTTT. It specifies CSASNGDLPEAFF.

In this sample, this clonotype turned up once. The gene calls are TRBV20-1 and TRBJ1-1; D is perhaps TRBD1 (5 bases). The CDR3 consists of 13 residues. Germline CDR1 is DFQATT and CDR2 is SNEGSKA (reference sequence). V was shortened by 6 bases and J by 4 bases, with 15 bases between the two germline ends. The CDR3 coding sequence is TGCAGTGCCCCCGGGACCTCCCGCACTGAAGCTTTCTTT. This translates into CSAPGTSRTEAFF.

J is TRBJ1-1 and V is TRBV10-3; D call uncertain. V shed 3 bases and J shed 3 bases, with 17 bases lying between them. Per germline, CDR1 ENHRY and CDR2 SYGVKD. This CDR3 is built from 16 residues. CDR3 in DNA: TGTGCCATCAGTGAATTTCCGGGCGGAGTGTACACTGAAGCTTTCTTT. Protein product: CAISEFPGGVYTEAFF.

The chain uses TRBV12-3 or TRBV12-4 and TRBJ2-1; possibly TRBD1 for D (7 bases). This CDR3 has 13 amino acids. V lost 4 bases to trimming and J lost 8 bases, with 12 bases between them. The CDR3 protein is CASSYTGEDEQFF. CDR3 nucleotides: TGTGCCAGCAGTTACACAGGGGAGGATGAGCAGTTCTTC.

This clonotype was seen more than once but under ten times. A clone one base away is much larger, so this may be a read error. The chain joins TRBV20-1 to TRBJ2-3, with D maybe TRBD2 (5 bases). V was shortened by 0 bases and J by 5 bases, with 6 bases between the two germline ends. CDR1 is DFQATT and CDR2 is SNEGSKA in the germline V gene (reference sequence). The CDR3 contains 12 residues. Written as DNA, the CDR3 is TGCAGTGCTAGAGATAGCGTAGATACGCAGTATTTT. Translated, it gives CSARDSVDTQYF.

CDR3 sequence reads: CASRLGEGTEAFF. Here the CDR3 DNA reads TGTGCCAGCAGACTGGGGGAGGGCACTGAAGCTTTCTTT. V and J are TRBV12-3 or TRBV12-4 and TRBJ1-1; possibly TRBD1 for D (5 bases). The CDR3 is made up of 13 amino acids. The V end was cut by 6 bases, the J end by 4 bases, with 12 bases between.